This TCR beta chain originates from a study of T cells in Graves' hyperthyroidism and ophthalmopathy. Across the study: Before any treatment, at initial diagnosis, peripheral blood was collected.

Extraction of PBMCs used roughly 10 ml of fresh peripheral blood. RNA transcripts provided the source from which TCR beta CDR3 regions were amplified. RT-PCR in the first round (using the HTBI primer set) targeted the TCR CDR3. Each CDR3 protein is one row after TCRdb ran MiXCR on the multiplex PCR reads. This sample has around 500,000 distinct CDR3 sequences, with roughly 22% found just once. J lost 6 bases, V lost 7 bases, and 13 bases had no gene match. CDR1 and CDR2 from the germline V gene are SGHAT and FQNNGV. The CDR3 covers 15 residues. This clonotype was counted a few times. Its antigen is undetermined. Whole-study results and caveats: Peripheral blood also featured most of the thyroid clonotypes expanded above 0.001.

This clonotype was obtained from a woman in her 70s with Graves' ophthalmopathy. J is TRBJ2-3 and V is TRBV11-2; TRBD2 agrees at 7 bases. Sequenced sample: blood. The CDR3 reads CASNPPGGRTDTQYF. DNA of the CDR3: TGTGCCAGCAACCCTCCGGGCGGGAGAACTGATACGCAGTATTTT.